This is a list of T cell receptor beta chains from one sample in a study of cytomegalovirus exposure and HLA in healthy donors. This table comes from immunoSEQ multiplex PCR, and its TCRdb copy is limited to in-frame clones, with some not included. The sample holds about 160,000 clones. The sequenced sample was PBMCs. Receptor source: a man between 25 and 39 years old in good health and CMV-seronegative. Both conserved end residues are part of each CDR3. Each record gives: CDR3 DNA, CDR3 protein, V gene, J gene, D gene. The D gene is left open where the match is weak.

cdr3_nt: TGTGCCAGCAGTGACCAGATGAACACTGAAGCTTTCTTT
cdr3_aa: CASSDQMNTEAFF
v_call: TRBV6-1
j_call: TRBJ1-1
d_call: NA

cdr3_nt: TGTGCCAGCAGCCCCGAGGCGGGATCCTCCTACGAGCAGTACTTC
cdr3_aa: CASSPEAGSSYEQYF
v_call: TRBV7-8
j_call: TRBJ2-7
d_call: NA

cdr3_nt: TGTGCCAGCAAGAGGGTAAGCAATCAGCCCCAGCATTTT
cdr3_aa: CASKRVSNQPQHF
v_call: TRBV6-1
j_call: TRBJ1-5
d_call: NA

cdr3_nt: TGTGCCAGCAGCGACAGGGCGCACACTGAAGCTTTCTTT
cdr3_aa: CASSDRAHTEAFF
v_call: TRBV2
j_call: TRBJ1-1
d_call: TRBD1

cdr3_nt: TGTGCCAGCAGTGAATGGGGCTCAACGGGTACGCAGTATTTT
cdr3_aa: CASSEWGSTGTQYF
v_call: TRBV25-1
j_call: TRBJ2-3
d_call: NA

cdr3_nt: TGTGCCAGCAGCCCAACTCCGGGACAGATCTACGAGCAGTACTTC
cdr3_aa: CASSPTPGQIYEQYF
v_call: TRBV9
j_call: TRBJ2-7
d_call: TRBD1

cdr3_nt: TGTGCCAGCGAAGATAGCGGGGGCTACGAGCAGTACTTC
cdr3_aa: CASEDSGGYEQYF
v_call: TRBV6-1
j_call: TRBJ2-7
d_call: TRBD2

cdr3_nt: TGCGCCAGCAGAACGTCGGCAGGATATGTCGACGAGCAGTACTTC
cdr3_aa: CASRTSAGYVDEQYF
v_call: TRBV5-1
j_call: TRBJ2-7
d_call: NA

cdr3_nt: TGTGCCAGCTCACCGCGACTAGCGGGAGGAGACAATGAGCAGTTCTTC
cdr3_aa: CASSPRLAGGDNEQFF
v_call: TRBV18
j_call: TRBJ2-1
d_call: TRBD2

cdr3_nt: TGTGCCAGCAGCTTACTGGCGGGGCGAGTAGTCTACGAGCAGTACTTC
cdr3_aa: CASSLLAGRVVYEQYF
v_call: TRBV7-2
j_call: TRBJ2-7
d_call: NA

cdr3_nt: TGTGCCACCAGCAGCCTAGCGGGAGGGCCGTCCGGGGAGCTGTTTTTT
cdr3_aa: CATSSLAGGPSGELFF
v_call: TRBV15
j_call: TRBJ2-2
d_call: TRBD2

cdr3_nt: TGCGCCAGCAGCCAACCACAGGGGGACCAAGAGACCCAGTACTTC
cdr3_aa: CASSQPQGDQETQYF
v_call: TRBV4-1
j_call: TRBJ2-5
d_call: TRBD1

cdr3_nt: TGCGCCAGCAGCTTGGACGGTGATCAGCCCCAGCATTTT
cdr3_aa: CASSLDGDQPQHF
v_call: TRBV5-1
j_call: TRBJ1-5
d_call: NA

cdr3_nt: TGTGCCAGCAGTCTATCTAGCGGGAGCTACAATGAGCAGTTCTTC
cdr3_aa: CASSLSSGSYNEQFF
v_call: TRBV6-4
j_call: TRBJ2-1
d_call: TRBD2

cdr3_nt: TGTGCTAGTGGTTCGTTATCTGGGGCCAACGTCCTGACTTTC
cdr3_aa: CASGSLSGANVLTF
v_call: TRBV12-5
j_call: TRBJ2-6
d_call: NA

cdr3_nt: TGTGCCAGCATCCTTAGCGGCCCGAGTAGCACAGATACGCAGTATTTT
cdr3_aa: CASILSGPSSTDTQYF
v_call: TRBV9
j_call: TRBJ2-3
d_call: NA

cdr3_nt: TGTGCCAGCAGTCGGGACTACCGGAACACCGGGGAGCTGTTTTTT
cdr3_aa: CASSRDYRNTGELFF
v_call: TRBV6-5
j_call: TRBJ2-2
d_call: TRBD2

cdr3_nt: TGTGCCACCCATCAAGGGGGCTTATCGAACACCATATATTTT
cdr3_aa: CATHQGGLSNTIYF
v_call: TRBV15
j_call: TRBJ1-3
d_call: TRBD1

cdr3_nt: TGCGCCAGCAGCTTGCCGGGCTACGAGCAGTACTTC
cdr3_aa: CASSLPGYEQYF
v_call: TRBV5-1
j_call: TRBJ2-7
d_call: NA

cdr3_nt: TGCGCCAGCAGTGATGGTACTAGCTTTCTCAATGAGCAGTTCTTC
cdr3_aa: CASSDGTSFLNEQFF
v_call: TRBV10-1
j_call: TRBJ2-1
d_call: NA

cdr3_nt: TGTGCCAGCAGTCAACTAGCGGGAGAGGTCTACGAGCAGTACTTC
cdr3_aa: CASSQLAGEVYEQYF
v_call: TRBV2
j_call: TRBJ2-7
d_call: TRBD2

cdr3_nt: TGTGCCAGCAGCTTAGGGAGTAGTTTCCACGAGCAGTACTTC
cdr3_aa: CASSLGSSFHEQYF
v_call: TRBV7-9
j_call: TRBJ2-7
d_call: NA

cdr3_nt: TGTGCCAGCAGCGGACAGGGGATCCTGACTACCCAGTACTTC
cdr3_aa: CASSGQGILTTQYF
v_call: TRBV9
j_call: TRBJ2-5
d_call: TRBD1

cdr3_nt: TGTGCCAGCAGCGCGATTTATCCGACAGGGGGGGGCGATGAGCAGTTCTTC
cdr3_aa: CASSAIYPTGGGDEQFF
v_call: TRBV11-2
j_call: TRBJ2-1
d_call: TRBD1

cdr3_nt: TGCGCCAGCAGCTTGGATCTCCTTTTCAACACGAACACTGAAGCTTTCTTT
cdr3_aa: CASSLDLLFNTNTEAFF
v_call: TRBV5-1
j_call: TRBJ1-1
d_call: NA

cdr3_nt: TGTGCCAGCAGTAAACAGGGGTCTGATACGCAGTATTTT
cdr3_aa: CASSKQGSDTQYF
v_call: TRBV5-6
j_call: TRBJ2-3
d_call: TRBD1

cdr3_nt: TGTGCCACCAAACAGGACACCAACTATGGCTACACCTTC
cdr3_aa: CATKQDTNYGYTF
v_call: TRBV10-3
j_call: TRBJ1-2
d_call: NA

cdr3_nt: TGTGCCAGCAGCTCCTCGGGGGAAAACACCATATATTTT
cdr3_aa: CASSSSGENTIYF
v_call: TRBV5-6
j_call: TRBJ1-3
d_call: NA

cdr3_nt: TGCGCCAGCAGCCAAGGGGGGGGCGAGAGCACAGATACGCAGTATTTT
cdr3_aa: CASSQGGGESTDTQYF
v_call: TRBV4-1
j_call: TRBJ2-3
d_call: NA

cdr3_nt: TGTGCCAGCAGCCGCCCCGGACAGGGGTACGAGCAGTACTTC
cdr3_aa: CASSRPGQGYEQYF
v_call: TRBV11-1
j_call: TRBJ2-7
d_call: TRBD1

cdr3_nt: TGCGCCAGCAGCCATGAAAGCAGCCCGGGGAGGAATCAGCCCCAGCATTTT
cdr3_aa: CASSHESSPGRNQPQHF
v_call: TRBV4-1
j_call: TRBJ1-5
d_call: NA

cdr3_nt: TGCGCCAGCAGCTGGGACAGGGGGCAAACTGAAGCTTTCTTT
cdr3_aa: CASSWDRGQTEAFF
v_call: TRBV5-1
j_call: TRBJ1-1
d_call: TRBD1

cdr3_nt: TGTGCCAGCAGCGGAACTAGCGAACCCTACGAGCAGTACTTC
cdr3_aa: CASSGTSEPYEQYF
v_call: TRBV7-9
j_call: TRBJ2-7
d_call: TRBD2